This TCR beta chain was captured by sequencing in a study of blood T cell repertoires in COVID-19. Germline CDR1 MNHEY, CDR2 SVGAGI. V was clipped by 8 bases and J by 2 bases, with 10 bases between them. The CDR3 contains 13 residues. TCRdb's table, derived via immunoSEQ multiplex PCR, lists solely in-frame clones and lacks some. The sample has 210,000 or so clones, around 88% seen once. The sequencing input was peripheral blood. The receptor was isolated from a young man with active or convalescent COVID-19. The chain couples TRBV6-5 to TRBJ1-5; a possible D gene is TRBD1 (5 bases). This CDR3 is CASEQARNQPQHF. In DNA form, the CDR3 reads TGTGCCAGCGAACAGGCCCGCAATCAGCCCCAGCATTTT.